The next 23 T cell receptor beta chains were all read from a single sample in a study of identifying expanded T cells in peripheral blood. Clones were read by immunoSEQ multiplex PCR, and TCRdb kept only the in-frame ones, dropping some. The repertoire holds approximately 140,000 clones, with approximately 86% as singletons. The sample was blood. These receptors came from a person aged 18-69 years in good health.

The chain carries TRBV7-9 and TRBJ1-4, with D possibly being TRBD1 (6 bases). Deletions cut 5 bases from V and 7 bases from J, with 20 bases between. Germline-derived CDR1 and CDR2 are SEHNR and FQNEAQ (reference sequence). The CDR3 loop spans 16 amino acids. This CDR3 is CASSGGADRLFEKLFF. As DNA, the CDR3 is TGTGCCAGCAGCGGGGGCGCTGACAGGTTATTTGAAAAACTGTTTTTT.

The chain has TRBV5-5 and TRBJ2-7; no clear D. Trimming shortened V by 4 bases and J by 6 bases, and 20 bases separated the two germline ends. The CDR3 is 15 amino acids. Germline CDR1 SGHKS, CDR2 YYEKEE (reference sequence). CDR3 in DNA: TGTGCCAGCAGCCCCTTGGAGCCCAGGACCTCCGAGCAGTACTTC. Translated, it gives CASSPLEPRTSEQYF.

The rearrangement links TRBV6-1 to TRBJ1-1, with 7 nucleotides matching TRBD1. CDR1 and CDR2 (germline): MNHNS, SASEGT. The length of the CDR3 is 15 residues. V lost 7 bases to trimming and J lost 2 bases; unmatched junction nucleotides: 10. DNA of the CDR3: TGTGCCAGCAAGGTGGAGGGACAGATAAACACTGAAGCTTTCTTT. Translation gives CASKVEGQINTEAFF.

This clone appeared a few times. V gene TRBV4-3 combines with J gene TRBJ1-6, with D possibly being TRBD1 (6 bases). The CDR3 is 15 residues long. CDR1 LGHNA and CDR2 YSLEER come from the germline V gene. Trimming left V 2 bases short and J 7 bases short, with 12 bases between. Here the CDR3 DNA reads TGCGCCAGCAGCCAATACAGGGATATGAATTCACCCCTCCACTTT. It translates to CASSQYRDMNSPLHF.

This clone showed up just once. This chain uses TRBV25-1 with TRBJ2-2, with unresolved D. The CDR3 length is 16 residues. Trimming shortened V by 1 base and J by 0 bases, and 9 bases separated the two germline ends. Germline V gene data show CDR1 as MGHDK and CDR2 as SYGVNS. The CDR3 loop is CASSESGSANTGELFF. DNA of the CDR3: TGTGCCAGCAGTGAATCCGGCAGCGCGAACACCGGGGAGCTGTTTTTT.

The J gene is TRBJ2-2, the V gene TRBV7-3; no firm D call. Germline V lookup: CDR1 SGHTA, CDR2 FQGTGA. The CDR3 extends over 16 amino acids. V lost 3 bases, J lost 0 bases, and 11 bases lay in between. CDR3 protein: CASSFHVGSNTGELFF. CDR3 DNA sequence: TGTGCCAGCAGCTTCCACGTGGGGTCGAACACCGGGGAGCTGTTTTTT. The complete variable domain, with remaining parts taken from reference TRBV7-3 and TRBJ2-2, reads GAGVSQTPSNKVTEKGKYVELRCDPISGHTALYWYRQSLGQGPEFLIYFQGTGAADDSGLPNDRFFAVRPEGSVSTLKIQRTERGDSAVYLCASSFHVGSNTGELFFGEGSRLTVL.

The chain uses TRBV19 and TRBJ2-3; D tentatively fits TRBD1 or TRBD2 (5 bases each). Germline CDR1 is LNHDA and CDR2 is SQIVND (reference sequence). The CDR3 runs to 13 residues. V dropped 7 bases and J dropped 7 bases, with 15 bases sitting between them. The DNA of the CDR3 is TGTGCCAGTACTCCCGGGGCGCGATATACGCAGTATTTT. Residues: CASTPGARYTQYF.

The chain combines TRBV27 with TRBJ2-5; the match to TRBD2 covers 12 bases. The V gene end was trimmed by 0 bases and the J gene end by 5 bases; junction bases not matched to a gene: 4. Germline V CDR1 and CDR2: MNHEY, SMNVEV (reference sequence). There are 16 residues in the CDR3. CDR3 in DNA: TGTGCCAGCAGTTTATCGAGACTAGCGGGAGTTGAGACCCAGTACTTC. Translated, it gives CASSLSRLAGVETQYF.

The rearrangement links TRBV6-5 to TRBJ2-2; D possibly corresponds to TRBD2 (5 bases). V lost 0 bases, J lost 8 bases, and 13 bases lay in between. In germline, CDR1 is MNHEY, CDR2 SVGAGI. There are 15 residues in the CDR3. CDR3 protein: CASSYSPRGEGELFF. Here the CDR3 DNA reads TGTGCCAGCAGTTACTCTCCCCGGGGAGAGGGGGAGCTGTTTTTT.

This rearrangement joins TRBV30 to TRBJ1-1; 9 nucleotides line up with TRBD1. Germline V gene sequence: CDR1 GTSNPN, CDR2 SVGIG (reference sequence). The V gene end was trimmed by 8 bases and the J gene end by 6 bases; junction bases not matched to a gene: 10. The CDR3 sequence is 13 residues long. This chain's CDR3 is CASKQGALSEAFF. In DNA, the CDR3 is TGTGCCAGCAAACAGGGGGCCTTATCTGAAGCTTTCTTT.

This rearrangement joins TRBV5-1 to TRBJ1-2; D gene uncertain. Trimming cost V 3 bases and J 6 bases, with 15 bases left between them. Germline V CDR1 and CDR2: SGHRS, YFSETQ. The CDR3 is 14 residues long. CDR3 in amino acids: CASSSGEISNGYTF. Written as DNA, the CDR3 is TGCGCCAGCAGCTCCGGGGAGATCTCGAATGGCTACACCTTC.

This clone is medium-sized (0.01 to 0.1%) within its sample. The DNA for the CDR3 is TGTGCCAGCAGTGGGCCCCGGGACAGGGGTTGGTATGGCTACACCTTC. Its translation: CASSGPRDRGWYGYTF. The chain is built from TRBV9 and TRBJ1-2; TRBD1 matches 10 bases. The V and J ends lost 5 bases and 5 bases, in that order; junction bases with no gene match: 12. The CDR3 covers 16 residues. Germline CDR1 is SGDLS and CDR2 is YYNGEE.

V is TRBV14 and J is TRBJ1-3; the D is unclear. The germline V gene has CDR1 SGHDN and CDR2 FVKESK. Trimming pared 0 bases from V and 2 bases from J, leaving 8 bases between. The CDR3 contains 15 residues. In DNA form, the CDR3 reads TGTGCCAGCAGCCAAGATGCGGCAACTGGAAACACCATATATTTT. Its translation is CASSQDAATGNTIYF.

This clone occurred once. The chain combines TRBV27 with TRBJ1-1; 10 nucleotides line up with TRBD1. Germline CDR1 is MNHEY and CDR2 is SMNVEV (reference sequence). The ends lost 3 bases at V and 3 bases at J; junction bases unmatched: 7. The CDR3 contains 16 residues. Here the CDR3 reads CASSFGPGQGDTEAFF. The CDR3 DNA reads TGTGCCAGCAGTTTTGGGCCCGGACAGGGGGACACTGAAGCTTTCTTT.

The chain joins TRBV6-6 to TRBJ2-3, with 7 nucleotides matching TRBD1. The germline CDR1 and CDR2 sequences are MNHNY and SVGAGI (reference sequence). V gave up 8 bases and J gave up 3 bases; unmatched junction bases: 5. The CDR3 is 13 residues long. In DNA, the CDR3 is TGTGCCAGCCGAACGACAGGGACAGATACGCAGTATTTT. Protein sequence: CASRTTGTDTQYF.

The rearrangement joins TRBV11-2 to TRBJ2-7, with 12 nucleotides matching TRBD2. Trimming at V came to 5 bases and at J to 1 base, leaving 3 bases not matched to a gene. The CDR3 covers 15 residues. Germline CDR1 is SGHAT and CDR2 is FQNNGV. In nucleotides, the CDR3 is TGTGCCAGCAGCCTTCTAGCGGGAGGGTCCTACGAGCAGTACTTC. As protein: CASSLLAGGSYEQYF.

This chain joins TRBV28 and TRBJ1-5, with TRBD1 as a possible D gene (5 bases). The germline gives CDR1 MDHEN, CDR2 SYDVKM. The CDR3 runs 12 residues. With 7 bases removed from V and 7 bases from J, the gap between germline ends came to 11 bases. The CDR3 is CASNSGSQPQHF. In DNA form, the CDR3 reads TGTGCCAGCAATTCAGGGTCCCAGCCCCAGCATTTT. The full variable domain, completed using reference TRBV28 and TRBJ1-5, is DVKVTQSSRYLVKRTGEKVFLECVQDMDHENMFWYRQDPGLGLRLIYFSYDVKMKEKGDIPEGYSVSREKKERFSLILESASTNQTSMYLCASNSGSQPQHFGDGTRLSIL.

The chain has TRBV5-4 and TRBJ2-6; TRBD1 or TRBD2 may be the D gene (5 bases each). The germline V gene has CDR1 SGHNT and CDR2 YYREEE (reference sequence). Trimming removed 4 bases at V and 0 bases at J, with 14 bases between. This CDR3 contains 17 residues. The CDR3 sequence: CASSAKGPSSGANVLTF. The DNA for the CDR3 is TGTGCCAGCAGCGCTAAGGGACCCAGCTCTGGGGCCAACGTCCTGACTTTC.

This chain joins TRBV4-2 and TRBJ1-1; the D gene is possibly TRBD1 (6 bases). From germline, CDR1 is LGHNA and CDR2 YNFKEQ. The CDR3 contains 14 residues. Trimming pared 3 bases from V and 3 bases from J, leaving 11 bases between. CDR3 protein: CASSQAGAYTEAFF. The CDR3 coding sequence is TGTGCCAGCAGCCAGGCAGGGGCATACACTGAAGCTTTCTTT.

This sequence joins TRBV6-1 and TRBJ1-5, with D possibly matching TRBD1 (5 bases). CDR3 size: 14 residues. Germline V gives CDR1 MNHNS, CDR2 SASEGT. V was cut by 5 bases and J by 2 bases, with 10 bases left in between. The CDR3 sequence is CASSFQGGNQPQHF. In DNA, the CDR3 is TGTGCCAGCAGTTTTCAGGGTGGCAATCAGCCCCAGCATTTT.

This chain uses TRBV28 with TRBJ2-5; 7 bases line up with TRBD1. This CDR3 region has 14 residues. Trimming cost V 5 bases and J 4 bases; bases outside gene matches: 7. Germline CDR1 reads MDHEN; CDR2 reads SYDVKM. The chain's CDR3 is CASSPTGTRETQYF. CDR3 sequence (DNA): TGTGCCAGCAGTCCGACAGGGACCCGAGAGACCCAGTACTTC.

V usage is TRBV9 and J usage is TRBJ2-2; D possibly corresponds to TRBD1 (5 bases). This CDR3 spans 15 amino acids. V was clipped by 1 base and J by 3 bases, with 10 bases between them. Germline values: CDR1 SGDLS, CDR2 YYNGEE. CDR3 coding DNA: TGTGCCAGCAGCGTAAGCAGGGCCTACACCGGGGAGCTGTTTTTT. This translates into CASSVSRAYTGELFF.

The chain couples TRBV7-8 to TRBJ2-5; 10 bases map to TRBD2. After removal of 5 bases from V and 1 base from J, the junction contained 7 bases not matched to a gene. This CDR3 has 16 residues. From germline, CDR1 is SGHVS and CDR2 FQNEAQ. The CDR3: CASSTLAGAFQETQYF. The DNA of the CDR3 is TGTGCCAGCAGCACTCTAGCGGGGGCCTTCCAAGAGACCCAGTACTTC. The variable domain in full, with the rest retrieved from reference TRBV7-8 and TRBJ2-5, is GAGVSQSPRYKVAKRGQDVALRCDPISGHVSLFWYQQALGQGPEFLTYFQNEAQLDKSGLPSDRFFAERPEGSVSTLKIQRTQQEDSAVYLCASSTLAGAFQETQYFGPGTRLLVL.